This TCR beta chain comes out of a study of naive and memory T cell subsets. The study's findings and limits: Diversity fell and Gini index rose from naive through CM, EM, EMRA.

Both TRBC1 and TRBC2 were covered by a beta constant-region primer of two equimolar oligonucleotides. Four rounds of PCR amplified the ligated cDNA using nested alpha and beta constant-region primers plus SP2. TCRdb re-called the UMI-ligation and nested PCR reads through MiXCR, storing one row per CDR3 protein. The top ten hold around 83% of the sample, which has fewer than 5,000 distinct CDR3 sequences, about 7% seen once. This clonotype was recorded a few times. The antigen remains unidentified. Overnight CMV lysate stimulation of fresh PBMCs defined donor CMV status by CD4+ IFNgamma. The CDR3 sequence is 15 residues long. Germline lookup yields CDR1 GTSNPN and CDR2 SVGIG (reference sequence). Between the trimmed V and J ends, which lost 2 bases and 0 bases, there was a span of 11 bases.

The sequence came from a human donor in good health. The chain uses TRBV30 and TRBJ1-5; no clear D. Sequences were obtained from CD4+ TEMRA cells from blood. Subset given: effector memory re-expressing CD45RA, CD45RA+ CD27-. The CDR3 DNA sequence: TGTGCCTGGAGTAGTGGGAGTTATAGCAATCAGCCCCAGCATTTT. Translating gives CAWSSGSYSNQPQHF. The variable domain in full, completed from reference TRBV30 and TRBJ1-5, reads SQTIHQWPATLVQPVGSPLSLECTVEGTSNPNLYWYRQAAGRGLQLLFYSVGIGQISSEVPQNLSASRPQDRQFILSSKKLLLSDSGFYLCAWSSGSYSNQPQHFGDGTRLSIL.